This TCR beta chain was captured in a study of T cell responses to AZD1222 COVID-19 vaccine. The CDR3 covers 15 residues. Per germline, CDR1 KGHDR and CDR2 SFDVKD. The V gene lost 0 bases and the J gene lost 2 bases, with 7 bases spanning the gap. Sequenced by immunoSEQ multiplex PCR; TCRdb stores in-frame clones only, minus some. The table records 210,000 or so clones, about 94% of them present only once. The clonotype originates from an adult who received the MenACWY meningococcal vaccine as a control. The specimen comprised peripheral blood, sampled 28 days after the second dose of the MenACWY control vaccine. The chain joins TRBV24-1 to TRBJ2-1; TRBD1 is a possible D gene (6 bases). This CDR3 reads CATSDLQGPYNEQFF. CDR3 coding DNA: TGTGCCACCAGTGATTTGCAGGGGCCCTACAATGAGCAGTTCTTC.